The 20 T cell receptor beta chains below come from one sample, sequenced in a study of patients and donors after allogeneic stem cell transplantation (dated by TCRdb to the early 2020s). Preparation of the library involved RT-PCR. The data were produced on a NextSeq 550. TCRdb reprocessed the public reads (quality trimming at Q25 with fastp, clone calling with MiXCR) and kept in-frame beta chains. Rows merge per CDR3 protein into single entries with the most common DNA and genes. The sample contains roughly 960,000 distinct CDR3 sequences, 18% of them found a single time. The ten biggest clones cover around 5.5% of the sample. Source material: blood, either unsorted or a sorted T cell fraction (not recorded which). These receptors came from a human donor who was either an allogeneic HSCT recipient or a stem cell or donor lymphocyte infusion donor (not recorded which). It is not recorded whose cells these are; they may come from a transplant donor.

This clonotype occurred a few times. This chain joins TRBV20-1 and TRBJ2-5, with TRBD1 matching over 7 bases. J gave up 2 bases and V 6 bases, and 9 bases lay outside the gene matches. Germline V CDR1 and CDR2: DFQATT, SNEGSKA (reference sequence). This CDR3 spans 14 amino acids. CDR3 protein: CSASLGQAQETQYF. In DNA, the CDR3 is TGCAGTGCCTCCTTAGGACAGGCACAAGAGACCCAGTACTTC.

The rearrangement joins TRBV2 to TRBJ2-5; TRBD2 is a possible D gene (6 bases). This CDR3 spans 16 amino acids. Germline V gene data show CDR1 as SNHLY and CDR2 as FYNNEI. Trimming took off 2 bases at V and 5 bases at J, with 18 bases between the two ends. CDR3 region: CASSERLGRVGETQYF. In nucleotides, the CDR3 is TGTGCCAGCAGTGAAAGACTAGGACGGGTAGGGGAGACCCAGTACTTC.

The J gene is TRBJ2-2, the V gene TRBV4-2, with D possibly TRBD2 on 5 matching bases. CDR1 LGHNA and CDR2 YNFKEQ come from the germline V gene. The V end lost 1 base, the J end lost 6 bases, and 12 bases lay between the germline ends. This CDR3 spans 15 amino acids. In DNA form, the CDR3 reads TGTGCCAGCAGCCAAGGTGCGGGTGGGCCCGGGGAGCTGTTTTTT. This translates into CASSQGAGGPGELFF.

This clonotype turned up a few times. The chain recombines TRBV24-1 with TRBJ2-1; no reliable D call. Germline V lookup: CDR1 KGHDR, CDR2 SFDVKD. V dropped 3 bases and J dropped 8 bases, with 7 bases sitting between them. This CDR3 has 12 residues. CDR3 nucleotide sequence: TGTGCCACCAGTGATGTGGCAGATGAGCAGTTCTTC. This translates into CATSDVADEQFF.

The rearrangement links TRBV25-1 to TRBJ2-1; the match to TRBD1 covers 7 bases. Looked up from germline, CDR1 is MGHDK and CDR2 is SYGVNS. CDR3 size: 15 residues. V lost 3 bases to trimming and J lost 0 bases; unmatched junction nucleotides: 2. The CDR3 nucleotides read TGTGCCAGCAGTGAGACAGGGTTCTCCTACAATGAGCAGTTCTTC. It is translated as CASSETGFSYNEQFF.

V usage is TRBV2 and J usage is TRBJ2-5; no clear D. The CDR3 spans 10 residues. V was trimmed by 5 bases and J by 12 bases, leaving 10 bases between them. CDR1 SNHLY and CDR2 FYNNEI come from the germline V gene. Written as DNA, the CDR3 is TGTGCCAGCAGTATTTACCACAAGTACTTC. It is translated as CASSIYHKYF.

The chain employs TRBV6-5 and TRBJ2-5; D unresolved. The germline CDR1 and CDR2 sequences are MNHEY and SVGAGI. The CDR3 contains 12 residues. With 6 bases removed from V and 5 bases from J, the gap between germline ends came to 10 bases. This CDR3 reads CASRRSTETQYF. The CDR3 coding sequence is TGTGCCAGCAGAAGAAGTACGGAGACCCAGTACTTC.

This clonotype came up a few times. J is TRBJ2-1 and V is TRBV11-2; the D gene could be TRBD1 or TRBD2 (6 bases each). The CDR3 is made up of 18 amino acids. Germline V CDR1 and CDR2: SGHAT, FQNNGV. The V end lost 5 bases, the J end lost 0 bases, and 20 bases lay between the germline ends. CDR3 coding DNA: TGTGCCAGCAGCCAAGGTGGTGGGGGGCTTAGCTCCTACAATGAGCAGTTCTTC. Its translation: CASSQGGGGLSSYNEQFF.

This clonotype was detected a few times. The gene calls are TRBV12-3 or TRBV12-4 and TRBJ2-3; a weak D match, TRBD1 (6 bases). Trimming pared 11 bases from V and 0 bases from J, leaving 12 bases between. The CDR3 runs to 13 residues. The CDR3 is CAEGGPSTDTQYF. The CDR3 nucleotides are TGTGCCGAAGGGGGTCCTAGCACAGATACGCAGTATTTT.

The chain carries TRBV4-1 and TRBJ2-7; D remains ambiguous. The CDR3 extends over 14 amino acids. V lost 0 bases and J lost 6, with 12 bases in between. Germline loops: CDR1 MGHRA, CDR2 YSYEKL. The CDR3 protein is CASSQDGSSLEQYF. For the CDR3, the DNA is TGCGCCAGCAGCCAAGATGGGTCCTCTCTCGAGCAGTACTTC.

DNA for the CDR3: TGTGCCAGCAGCCGGATACGGACAGGGGTTGTTGGTCAGCCCCAGCATTTT. This translates into CASSRIRTGVVGQPQHF. This chain uses TRBV5-6 with TRBJ1-5, with 9 bases matching TRBD1. Germline V lookup: CDR1 SGHDT, CDR2 YYEEEE. Unmatched junction bases numbered 14, after V lost 4 bases and J lost 6 bases. This CDR3 spans 17 amino acids.

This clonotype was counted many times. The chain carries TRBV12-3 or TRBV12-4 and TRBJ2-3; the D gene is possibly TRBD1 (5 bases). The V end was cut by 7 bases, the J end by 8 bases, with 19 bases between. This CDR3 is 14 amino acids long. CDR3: CASISDSEPFTQYF. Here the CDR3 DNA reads TGTGCCAGCATTTCCGACAGCGAGCCCTTTACGCAGTATTTT.

Written as DNA, the CDR3 is TGTGCCAGCAGTTATCAGCATCGGACCGAGCAGTATTTT. As protein: CASSYQHRTEQYF. The rearrangement joins TRBV6-6 to TRBJ2-3; D gene unclear. V was trimmed by 3 bases and J by 11 bases, leaving 15 bases between them. Germline V gives CDR1 MNHNY, CDR2 SVGAGI (reference sequence). The CDR3 has 13 residues.

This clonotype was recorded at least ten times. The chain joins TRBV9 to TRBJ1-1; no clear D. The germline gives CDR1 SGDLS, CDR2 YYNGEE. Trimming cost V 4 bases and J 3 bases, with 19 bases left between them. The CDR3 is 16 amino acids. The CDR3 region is CASSPHRGGRDTEAFF. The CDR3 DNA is TGTGCCAGCAGCCCTCACCGGGGTGGGAGGGACACTGAAGCTTTCTTT.

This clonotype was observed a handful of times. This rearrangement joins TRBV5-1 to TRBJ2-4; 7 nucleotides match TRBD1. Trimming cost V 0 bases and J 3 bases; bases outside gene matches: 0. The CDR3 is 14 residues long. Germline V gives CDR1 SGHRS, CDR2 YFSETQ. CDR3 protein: CASSLGTGKNIQYF. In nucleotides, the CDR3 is TGCGCCAGCAGCTTGGGGACAGGCAAAAACATTCAGTACTTC.

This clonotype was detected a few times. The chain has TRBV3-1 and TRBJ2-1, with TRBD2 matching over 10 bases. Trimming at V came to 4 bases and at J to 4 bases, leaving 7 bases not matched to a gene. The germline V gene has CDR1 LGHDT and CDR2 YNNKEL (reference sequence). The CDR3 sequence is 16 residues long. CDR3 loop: CASSPGLAIVYNEQFF. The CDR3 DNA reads TGTGCCAGCAGCCCGGGACTAGCGATTGTATACAATGAGCAGTTCTTC.

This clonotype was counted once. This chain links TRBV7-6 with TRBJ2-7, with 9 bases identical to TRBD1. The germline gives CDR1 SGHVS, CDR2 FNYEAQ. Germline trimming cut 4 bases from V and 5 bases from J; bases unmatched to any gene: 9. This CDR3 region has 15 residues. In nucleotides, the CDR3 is TGTGCCAGCAGCTCCGGGGGACAGGGAAGGGACGAGCAGTACTTC. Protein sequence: CASSSGGQGRDEQYF.

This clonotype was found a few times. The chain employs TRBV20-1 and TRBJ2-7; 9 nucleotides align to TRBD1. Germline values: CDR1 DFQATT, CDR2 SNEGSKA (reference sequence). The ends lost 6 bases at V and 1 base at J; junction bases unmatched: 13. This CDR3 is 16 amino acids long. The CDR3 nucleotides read TGCAGTGCGGCTCGGGCGTCGGGACAGGGTTCCTACGAGCAGTACTTC. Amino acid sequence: CSAARASGQGSYEQYF.

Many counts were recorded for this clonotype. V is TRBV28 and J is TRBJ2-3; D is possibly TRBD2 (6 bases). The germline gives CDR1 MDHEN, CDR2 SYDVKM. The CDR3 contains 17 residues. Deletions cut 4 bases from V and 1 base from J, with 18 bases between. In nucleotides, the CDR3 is TGTGCCAGCAGTTACGCCCCTACGGTAGCGGGCACAGATACGCAGTATTTT. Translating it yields CASSYAPTVAGTDTQYF.

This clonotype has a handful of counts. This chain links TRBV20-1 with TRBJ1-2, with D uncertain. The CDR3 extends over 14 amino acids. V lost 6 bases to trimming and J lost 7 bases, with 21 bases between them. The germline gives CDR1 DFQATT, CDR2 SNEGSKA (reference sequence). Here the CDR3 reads CSAPSIRPGGGYTF. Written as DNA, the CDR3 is TGCAGTGCCCCGTCGATTCGGCCCGGCGGTGGCTACACCTTC.